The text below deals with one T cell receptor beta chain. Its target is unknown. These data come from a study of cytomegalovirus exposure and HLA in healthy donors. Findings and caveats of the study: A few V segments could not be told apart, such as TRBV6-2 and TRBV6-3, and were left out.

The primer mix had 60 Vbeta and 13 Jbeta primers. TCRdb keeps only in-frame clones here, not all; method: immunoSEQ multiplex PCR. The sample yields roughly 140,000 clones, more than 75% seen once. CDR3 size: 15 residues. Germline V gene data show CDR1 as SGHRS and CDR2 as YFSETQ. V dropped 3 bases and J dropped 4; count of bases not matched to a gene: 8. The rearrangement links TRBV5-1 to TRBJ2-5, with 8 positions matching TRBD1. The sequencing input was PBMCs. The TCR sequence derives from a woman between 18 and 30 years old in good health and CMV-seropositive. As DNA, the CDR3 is TGCGCCAGCAGCTCTGGCAGGGGGCAGGGAGAGACCCAGTACTTC. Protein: CASSSGRGQGETQYF.